The subject of this entry is one TCR beta chain. No antigen is known for it. After re-calling the 5' RACE reads, TCRdb lists one entry per CDR3 protein, DNA absent. Its listing shows a few hundred thousand distinct CDR3 sequences. This entry comes from a study of T cells expressing NK-cell markers. As for the study in general: The authors derived TCR beta repertoires from sorted CD3+CD56+NKG2C+, CD3+CD56+NKG2C- and CD3+CD56-NKG2C+ T cells.

CDR1 and CDR2 (germline): SGHAT, FQDESV (reference sequence). The CDR3 is made up of 14 amino acids. The study, taken as a whole, reports: These clonotypes, the leaders elsewhere, also led the CD3+CD56-NKG2C+ fraction in a handful of donors. In five to seven donors, dominant CD3+CD56+NKG2C+ clonotypes ranked among the top 10 CD8+ clonotypes.

This TCR derives from a man between 18 and 69 years old in good health. The J gene is TRBJ2-1, the V gene TRBV11-1. Material: blood T cells: a sorted CD56 or NKG2C T cell subset, CD4+ or CD8+ T cells, or bulk PBMC T cells (not recorded which). The CDR3 region is CASSFSRIDNEQFF.